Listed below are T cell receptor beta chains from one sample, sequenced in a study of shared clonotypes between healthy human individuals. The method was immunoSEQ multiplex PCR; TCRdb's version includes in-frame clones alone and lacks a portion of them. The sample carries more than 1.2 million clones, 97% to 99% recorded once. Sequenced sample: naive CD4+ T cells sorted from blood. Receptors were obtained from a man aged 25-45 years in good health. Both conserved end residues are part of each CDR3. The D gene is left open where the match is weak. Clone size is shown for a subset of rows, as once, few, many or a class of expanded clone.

cdr3_nt: TGTGCCAGCAGTACAAGTACAGGGCTGGGGGAAAAACTGTTTTTT
cdr3_aa: CASSTSTGLGEKLFF
v_call: TRBV6-6
d_call: -
clone_size: -
j_call: TRBJ1-4

cdr3_nt: TGTGCCAGCAGTTTTTCCAGGGAGAGCTCCTACGAGCAGTACTTC
cdr3_aa: CASSFSRESSYEQYF
v_call: TRBV27
d_call: -
clone_size: -
j_call: TRBJ2-7

cdr3_nt: TGTGCCAGCAGTACCTTGACAGGGTTCCCCTACGAGCAGTACTTC
cdr3_aa: CASSTLTGFPYEQYF
v_call: TRBV28
d_call: TRBD1
clone_size: -
j_call: TRBJ2-7

cdr3_nt: TGTGCCAGAAGCTTACCGCGTACTAGCGGGAGCACAGATACGCAGTATTTT
cdr3_aa: CARSLPRTSGSTDTQYF
v_call: TRBV7-5
d_call: -
clone_size: -
j_call: TRBJ2-3

cdr3_nt: TGTGCCAGCTCATTTACTAGCGGGAGTGGCTCCTACAATGAGCAGTTCTTC
cdr3_aa: CASSFTSGSGSYNEQFF
v_call: TRBV18
d_call: TRBD2
clone_size: -
j_call: TRBJ2-1

cdr3_nt: TGCGCCAGTATCGGACCGACTGAAGCTTTCTTT
cdr3_aa: CASIGPTEAFF
v_call: TRBV10-2
d_call: -
clone_size: -
j_call: TRBJ1-1

cdr3_nt: TGCGCCAGCAGCCAGGCTCCGGGACAGGGGGCAGGGGAGCAGTTCTTC
cdr3_aa: CASSQAPGQGAGEQFF
v_call: TRBV4-1
d_call: TRBD1
clone_size: -
j_call: TRBJ2-1

cdr3_nt: TGTGCCAGCAGCTTAGTCACAGGGCAAGAGACCCAGTACTTC
cdr3_aa: CASSLVTGQETQYF
v_call: TRBV7-9
d_call: -
clone_size: -
j_call: TRBJ2-5

cdr3_nt: TGTGCCAGCAGTTACGGAGTAGGGAGCACAGATACGCAGTATTTT
cdr3_aa: CASSYGVGSTDTQYF
v_call: TRBV6-6
d_call: -
clone_size: -
j_call: TRBJ2-3

cdr3_nt: TGTGCCAGCAGATTCCACACTGAAGCTTTCTTT
cdr3_aa: CASRFHTEAFF
v_call: TRBV25-1
d_call: -
clone_size: -
j_call: TRBJ1-1

cdr3_nt: TGCAGCTGCCGGGGACAGGGTAAACCTGAAGCTTTCTTT
cdr3_aa: CSCRGQGKPEAFF
v_call: TRBV29-1
d_call: TRBD1
clone_size: -
j_call: TRBJ1-1

cdr3_nt: TGTGCCAGCGCCCAATCAGTTTTGGCAGACAATCAGCCCCAGCATTTT
cdr3_aa: CASAQSVLADNQPQHF
v_call: TRBV18
d_call: -
clone_size: -
j_call: TRBJ1-5

cdr3_nt: TGTGCCAGCAGTACGGGACTAGCGGCTTACGAGCAGTACTTC
cdr3_aa: CASSTGLAAYEQYF
v_call: TRBV2
d_call: TRBD2
clone_size: -
j_call: TRBJ2-7

cdr3_nt: TGTGCCAGCAGCTTAGTGGGCGGGACTGATACGCAGTATTTT
cdr3_aa: CASSLVGGTDTQYF
v_call: TRBV7-2
d_call: -
clone_size: -
j_call: TRBJ2-3

cdr3_nt: TGTGCCAGCATCCCCCGGGGGCGCTCCAATGAGCAGTTCTTC
cdr3_aa: CASIPRGRSNEQFF
v_call: TRBV27
d_call: -
clone_size: -
j_call: TRBJ2-1

cdr3_nt: TGTGCCAGCAGCTACAGACTAGCGGGAGGTAAAAATGAGCAGTTCTTC
cdr3_aa: CASSYRLAGGKNEQFF
v_call: TRBV5-4
d_call: TRBD2
clone_size: -
j_call: TRBJ2-1

cdr3_nt: TGTGCCAGCACCTTGACAACAGCGAACACCGGGGAGCTGTTTTTT
cdr3_aa: CASTLTTANTGELFF
v_call: TRBV28
d_call: -
clone_size: -
j_call: TRBJ2-2

cdr3_nt: TGTGCCAGTAGTATTTCGGGGGCGCTGGCCGGGGAGCTGTTTTTT
cdr3_aa: CASSISGALAGELFF
v_call: TRBV19
d_call: -
clone_size: -
j_call: TRBJ2-2

cdr3_nt: TGTGCCAGCAGTGAGGTGGGGAGCTCCTACGAGCAGTACTTC
cdr3_aa: CASSEVGSSYEQYF
v_call: TRBV2
d_call: -
clone_size: -
j_call: TRBJ2-7

cdr3_nt: TGTGCCAGCAGCTTAGGAGGGAATACGCAGTATTTT
cdr3_aa: CASSLGGNTQYF
v_call: TRBV7-9
d_call: -
clone_size: once
j_call: TRBJ2-3

cdr3_nt: TGTGCCAGCTCACCGTTCAATGAGCAGTTCTTC
cdr3_aa: CASSPFNEQFF
v_call: TRBV18
d_call: -
clone_size: -
j_call: TRBJ2-1

cdr3_nt: TGCGCCAGCAGGCCAGGACTAGGAACCTACGAGCAGTACTTC
cdr3_aa: CASRPGLGTYEQYF
v_call: TRBV5-1
d_call: TRBD2
clone_size: -
j_call: TRBJ2-7

cdr3_nt: TGTGCCAGCAGAGTTTGGGGTCATCACACCGGGGAGCTGTTTTTT
cdr3_aa: CASRVWGHHTGELFF
v_call: TRBV6-1
d_call: -
clone_size: -
j_call: TRBJ2-2

cdr3_nt: TGTGCCAGCAGACCCCAACAGGGGGCGCTTCTTGACGAGCAGTACTTC
cdr3_aa: CASRPQQGALLDEQYF
v_call: TRBV28
d_call: TRBD1
clone_size: -
j_call: TRBJ2-7

cdr3_nt: TGTGCCAGCAGCTTAGGTGGAGGATTGGTCAATGAGCAGTTCTTC
cdr3_aa: CASSLGGGLVNEQFF
v_call: TRBV11-3
d_call: -
clone_size: -
j_call: TRBJ2-1

cdr3_nt: TGCGCCAGCAGCGAGACAGTTCCGGGCACCGGGGAGCTGTTTTTT
cdr3_aa: CASSETVPGTGELFF
v_call: TRBV5-1
d_call: -
clone_size: -
j_call: TRBJ2-2

cdr3_nt: TGTGCCAGCAGACCTCGTCCAGGGCAGGCTTTCTTT
cdr3_aa: CASRPRPGQAFF
v_call: TRBV2
d_call: -
clone_size: -
j_call: TRBJ1-1

cdr3_nt: TGTGCCAGCAGTTACTCGAAGGGGGACAGGGTCTACGAGCAGTACTTC
cdr3_aa: CASSYSKGDRVYEQYF
v_call: TRBV6-5
d_call: TRBD1
clone_size: -
j_call: TRBJ2-7

cdr3_nt: TGTGCCAGCAGCAGCAGGGGAATCGATTATGGCTACACCTTC
cdr3_aa: CASSSRGIDYGYTF
v_call: TRBV11-1
d_call: -
clone_size: -
j_call: TRBJ1-2

cdr3_nt: TGTGCCAGCAGCCCAACCCGGGCAGGGAGTTCAGATACGCAGTATTTT
cdr3_aa: CASSPTRAGSSDTQYF
v_call: TRBV7-9
d_call: -
clone_size: -
j_call: TRBJ2-3

cdr3_nt: TGTGCCAGTAGTAAGGCACCTCATTCCTACGAGCAGTACTTC
cdr3_aa: CASSKAPHSYEQYF
v_call: TRBV19
d_call: -
clone_size: -
j_call: TRBJ2-7

cdr3_nt: TGTGCCAGCAGCTCCCAGGACTACGAGCAGTACTTC
cdr3_aa: CASSSQDYEQYF
v_call: TRBV11-3
d_call: -
clone_size: -
j_call: TRBJ2-7

cdr3_nt: TGTGCCAGCAGCTTAGATCCGGGACTAGGTAGGAATGAGCAGTTCTTC
cdr3_aa: CASSLDPGLGRNEQFF
v_call: TRBV7-2
d_call: TRBD2
clone_size: once
j_call: TRBJ2-1

cdr3_nt: TGTGCCACTGGACCGGGGGGCTACTACGAGCAGTACTTC
cdr3_aa: CATGPGGYYEQYF
v_call: TRBV28
d_call: -
clone_size: -
j_call: TRBJ2-7

cdr3_nt: TGTGCCAGCAGCTCCACCTTCTACGAGCAGTACTTC
cdr3_aa: CASSSTFYEQYF
v_call: TRBV9
d_call: -
clone_size: -
j_call: TRBJ2-7

cdr3_nt: TGCGCCAGCAGCTTCCACAAAGATACGCAGTATTTT
cdr3_aa: CASSFHKDTQYF
v_call: TRBV5-1
d_call: -
clone_size: -
j_call: TRBJ2-3

cdr3_nt: TGCGCCAGCAGCTTGGGTCCTACAGTAGCCAAAAACATTCAGTACTTC
cdr3_aa: CASSLGPTVAKNIQYF
v_call: TRBV5-1
d_call: -
clone_size: -
j_call: TRBJ2-4

cdr3_nt: TGCGCCAGCAGCTTGGAGGGTGCAGAAAAACTGTTTTTT
cdr3_aa: CASSLEGAEKLFF
v_call: TRBV5-1
d_call: -
clone_size: -
j_call: TRBJ1-4

cdr3_nt: TGCGCCAGCAGCATGGACAGGGTGTATGGGTATGGCTACACCTTC
cdr3_aa: CASSMDRVYGYGYTF
v_call: TRBV5-1
d_call: TRBD1
clone_size: -
j_call: TRBJ1-2

cdr3_nt: TGTGCCAGTAGTATTCTATTTTCCCAATCAGAGAACACTGAAGCTTTCTTT
cdr3_aa: CASSILFSQSENTEAFF
v_call: TRBV19
d_call: -
clone_size: -
j_call: TRBJ1-1

cdr3_nt: TGTGCCAGCACGCCGAACACTGAAGCTTTCTTT
cdr3_aa: CASTPNTEAFF
v_call: TRBV6-6
d_call: -
clone_size: few
j_call: TRBJ1-1

cdr3_nt: TGCGCCAGCAGCTTGACAGGGGGCTCCGACGAGCAGTACTTC
cdr3_aa: CASSLTGGSDEQYF
v_call: TRBV5-1
d_call: TRBD1
clone_size: once
j_call: TRBJ2-7

cdr3_nt: TGTGCCAGCAGCGTAGGAGAAGGGAAACATCAGCCCCAGCATTTT
cdr3_aa: CASSVGEGKHQPQHF
v_call: TRBV9
d_call: -
clone_size: -
j_call: TRBJ1-5

cdr3_nt: TGCAGCGCACGCACCGGGACTAGCGGGAGAAATGAGCAGTTCTTC
cdr3_aa: CSARTGTSGRNEQFF
v_call: TRBV29-1
d_call: TRBD2
clone_size: once
j_call: TRBJ2-1

cdr3_nt: TGTGCCAGCAGTTACTCACGGACGACCTACGAGCAGTACTTC
cdr3_aa: CASSYSRTTYEQYF
v_call: TRBV6-5
d_call: -
clone_size: -
j_call: TRBJ2-7

cdr3_nt: TGTGCCAGCAGGATCCAGGACGGCTACGAGCAGTACTTC
cdr3_aa: CASRIQDGYEQYF
v_call: TRBV5-6
d_call: -
clone_size: -
j_call: TRBJ2-7

cdr3_nt: TGCGCCAGCAGCTTGGAGGGGGTTAACTATGGCTACACCTTC
cdr3_aa: CASSLEGVNYGYTF
v_call: TRBV5-1
d_call: -
clone_size: once
j_call: TRBJ1-2

cdr3_nt: TGTGCCTGGAGTGTAAGCAGGGAAACTGAAGCTTTCTTT
cdr3_aa: CAWSVSRETEAFF
v_call: TRBV30
d_call: -
clone_size: -
j_call: TRBJ1-1

cdr3_nt: TGTGCCACCAAAAGGGACGGCTCCTACGAGCAGTACTTC
cdr3_aa: CATKRDGSYEQYF
v_call: TRBV6-5
d_call: -
clone_size: -
j_call: TRBJ2-7

cdr3_nt: TGTGCCATCAGCGGAATGGGACAGGCCGGGCAGCCCCAGCATTTT
cdr3_aa: CAISGMGQAGQPQHF
v_call: TRBV10-3
d_call: TRBD1
clone_size: -
j_call: TRBJ1-5

cdr3_nt: TGCGCCAGTGCCCCTTTCGGGGGGGAAAACATTCAGTACTTC
cdr3_aa: CASAPFGGENIQYF
v_call: TRBV5-1
d_call: TRBD2
clone_size: -
j_call: TRBJ2-4

cdr3_nt: TGTGCCAGCAGCTACGCCGGACAATACAATGAGCAGTTCTTC
cdr3_aa: CASSYAGQYNEQFF
v_call: TRBV12-1
d_call: -
clone_size: -
j_call: TRBJ2-1

cdr3_nt: TGTGCCAGCAGAGACTCAGGGGGCCCAGGAAACACCATATATTTT
cdr3_aa: CASRDSGGPGNTIYF
v_call: TRBV7-2
d_call: TRBD1
clone_size: -
j_call: TRBJ1-3

cdr3_nt: TGTGCCAGCAGCCCCCTCAAGGGGCCCAATCAGCCCCAGCATTTT
cdr3_aa: CASSPLKGPNQPQHF
v_call: TRBV7-6
d_call: -
clone_size: -
j_call: TRBJ1-5

cdr3_nt: TGTGCCAGCAGCTTGGGGCCTTGGGATGAAAAACTGTTTTTT
cdr3_aa: CASSLGPWDEKLFF
v_call: TRBV5-5
d_call: -
clone_size: -
j_call: TRBJ1-4

cdr3_nt: TGCAGCGTTTCAGAAGCGGGAGGGCCGAACGGGGAGCTGTTTTTT
cdr3_aa: CSVSEAGGPNGELFF
v_call: TRBV29-1
d_call: TRBD2
clone_size: -
j_call: TRBJ2-2

cdr3_nt: TGTGCCAGCAAGCCGCAGCGGGAGTACAACGAGCAGTACTTC
cdr3_aa: CASKPQREYNEQYF
v_call: TRBV6-4
d_call: TRBD2
clone_size: -
j_call: TRBJ2-7